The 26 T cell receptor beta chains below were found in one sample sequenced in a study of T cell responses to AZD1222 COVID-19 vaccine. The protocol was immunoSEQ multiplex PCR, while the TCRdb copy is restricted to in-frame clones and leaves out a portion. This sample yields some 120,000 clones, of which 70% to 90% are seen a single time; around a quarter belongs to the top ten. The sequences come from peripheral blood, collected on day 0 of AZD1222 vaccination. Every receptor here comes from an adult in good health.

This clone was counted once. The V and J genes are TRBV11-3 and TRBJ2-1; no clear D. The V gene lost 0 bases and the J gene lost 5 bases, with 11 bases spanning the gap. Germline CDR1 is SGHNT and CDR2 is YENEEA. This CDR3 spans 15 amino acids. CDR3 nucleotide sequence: TGTGCCAGCAGCTTAGACCCCGATCGCGACAATGAGCAGTTCTTC. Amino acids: CASSLDPDRDNEQFF.

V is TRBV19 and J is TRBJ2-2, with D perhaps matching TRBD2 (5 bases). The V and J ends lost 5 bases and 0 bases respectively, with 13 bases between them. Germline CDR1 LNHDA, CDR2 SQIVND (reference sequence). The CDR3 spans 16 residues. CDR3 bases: TGTGCCAGTAGTCCACGGGGTGGCGCGAACACCGGGGAGCTGTTTTTT. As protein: CASSPRGGANTGELFF.

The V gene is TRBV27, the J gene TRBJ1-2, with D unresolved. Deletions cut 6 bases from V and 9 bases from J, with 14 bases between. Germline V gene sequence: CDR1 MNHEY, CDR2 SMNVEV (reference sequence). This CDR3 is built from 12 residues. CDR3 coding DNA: TGTGCCAGCAGCCCCACACGGGATCGCTACACCTTC. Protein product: CASSPTRDRYTF.

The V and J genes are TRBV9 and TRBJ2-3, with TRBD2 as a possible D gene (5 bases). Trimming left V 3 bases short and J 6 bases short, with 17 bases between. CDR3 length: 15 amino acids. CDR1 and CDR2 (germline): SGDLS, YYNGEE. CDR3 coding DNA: TGTGCCAGCAGCGCCCGACTGGGAGTTATGGATACGCAGTATTTT. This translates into CASSARLGVMDTQYF. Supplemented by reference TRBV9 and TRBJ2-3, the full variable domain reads DSGVTQTPKHLITATGQRVTLRCSPRSGDLSVYWYQQSLDQGLQFLIQYYNGEERAKGNILERFSAQQFPDLHSELNLSSLELGDSALYFCASSARLGVMDTQYFGPGTRLTVL.

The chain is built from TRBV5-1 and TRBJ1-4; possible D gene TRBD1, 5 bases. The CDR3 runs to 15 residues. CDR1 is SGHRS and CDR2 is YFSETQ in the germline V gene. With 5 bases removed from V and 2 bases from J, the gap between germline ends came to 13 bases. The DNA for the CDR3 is TGCGCCAGCAGTATGGGGGTACAGACTAATGAAAAACTGTTTTTT. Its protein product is CASSMGVQTNEKLFF. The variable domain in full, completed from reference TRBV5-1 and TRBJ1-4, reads KAGVTQTPRYLIKTRGQQVTLSCSPISGHRSVSWYQQTPGQGLQFLFEYFSETQRNKGNFPGRFSGRQFSNSRSEMNVSTLELGDSALYLCASSMGVQTNEKLFFGSGTQLSVL.

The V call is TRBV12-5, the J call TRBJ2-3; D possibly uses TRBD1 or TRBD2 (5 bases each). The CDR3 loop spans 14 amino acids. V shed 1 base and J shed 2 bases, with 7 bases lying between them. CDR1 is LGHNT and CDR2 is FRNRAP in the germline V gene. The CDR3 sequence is CASGLEGTTDTQYF. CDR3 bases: TGTGCTAGTGGTTTGGAGGGGACCACAGATACGCAGTATTTT.

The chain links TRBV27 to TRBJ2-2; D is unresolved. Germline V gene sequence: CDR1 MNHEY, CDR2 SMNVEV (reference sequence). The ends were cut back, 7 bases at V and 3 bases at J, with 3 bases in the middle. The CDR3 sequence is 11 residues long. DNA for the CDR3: TGTGCCAGCAAATACACCGGGGAGCTGTTTTTT. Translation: CASKYTGELFF.

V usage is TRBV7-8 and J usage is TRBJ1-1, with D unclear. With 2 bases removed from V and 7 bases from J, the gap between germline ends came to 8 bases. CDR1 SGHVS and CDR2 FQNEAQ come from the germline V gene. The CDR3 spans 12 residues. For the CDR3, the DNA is TGTGCCAGCAGCTTAAGGGCACTTGAAGCTTTCTTT. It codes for CASSLRALEAFF.

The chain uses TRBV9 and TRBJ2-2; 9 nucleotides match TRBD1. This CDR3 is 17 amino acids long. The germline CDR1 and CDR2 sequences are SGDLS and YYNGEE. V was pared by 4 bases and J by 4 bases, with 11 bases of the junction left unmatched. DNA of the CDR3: TGTGCCAGCAGCTCCGGGACAGGGCGCTTCTCCACCGGGGAGCTGTTTTTT. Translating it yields CASSSGTGRFSTGELFF. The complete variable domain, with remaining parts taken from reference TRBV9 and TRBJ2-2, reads DSGVTQTPKHLITATGQRVTLRCSPRSGDLSVYWYQQSLDQGLQFLIQYYNGEERAKGNILERFSAQQFPDLHSELNLSSLELGDSALYFCASSSGTGRFSTGELFFGEGSRLTVL.

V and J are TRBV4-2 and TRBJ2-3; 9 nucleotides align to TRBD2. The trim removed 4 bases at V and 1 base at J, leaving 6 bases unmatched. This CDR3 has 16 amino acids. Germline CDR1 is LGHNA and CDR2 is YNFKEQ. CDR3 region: CASSRGPSGGTDTQYF. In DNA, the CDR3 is TGTGCCAGCAGCCGGGGGCCTAGCGGGGGCACAGATACGCAGTATTTT.

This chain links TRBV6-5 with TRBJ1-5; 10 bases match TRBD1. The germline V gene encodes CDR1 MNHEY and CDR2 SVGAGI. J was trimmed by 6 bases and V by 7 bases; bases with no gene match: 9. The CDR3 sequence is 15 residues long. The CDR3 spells CASNPTGGRGQPQHF. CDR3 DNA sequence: TGTGCCAGCAACCCGACAGGGGGCCGGGGTCAGCCCCAGCATTTT.

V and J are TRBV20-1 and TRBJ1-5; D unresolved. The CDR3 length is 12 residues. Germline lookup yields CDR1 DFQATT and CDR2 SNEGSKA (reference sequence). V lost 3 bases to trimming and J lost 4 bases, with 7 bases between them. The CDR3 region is CSASMGNQPQHF. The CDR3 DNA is TGCAGTGCTAGTATGGGGAATCAGCCCCAGCATTTT.

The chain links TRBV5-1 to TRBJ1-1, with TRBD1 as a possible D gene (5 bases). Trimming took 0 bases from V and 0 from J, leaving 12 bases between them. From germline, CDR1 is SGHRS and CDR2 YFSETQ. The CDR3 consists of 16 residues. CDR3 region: CASSLAPGLLNTEAFF. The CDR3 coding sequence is TGCGCCAGCAGCTTGGCCCCAGGGCTTTTGAACACTGAAGCTTTCTTT.

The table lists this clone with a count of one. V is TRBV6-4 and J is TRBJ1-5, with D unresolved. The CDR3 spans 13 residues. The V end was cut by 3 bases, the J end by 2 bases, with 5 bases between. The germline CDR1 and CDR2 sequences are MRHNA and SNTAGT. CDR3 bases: TGTGCCAGCAGTGAAGAGCGCAATCAGCCCCAGCATTTT. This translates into CASSEERNQPQHF.

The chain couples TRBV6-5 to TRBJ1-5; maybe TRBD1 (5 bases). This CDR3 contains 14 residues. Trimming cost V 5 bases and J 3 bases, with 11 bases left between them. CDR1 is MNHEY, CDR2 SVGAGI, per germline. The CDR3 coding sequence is TGTGCCAGCAGTCCTATCAGGGCCAATCAGCCCCAGCATTTT. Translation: CASSPIRANQPQHF.

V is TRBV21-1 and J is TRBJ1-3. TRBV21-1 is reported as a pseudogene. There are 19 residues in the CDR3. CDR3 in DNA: TGTGCCAGCACCAATCCGGGACGCTCACCCACCGTCTCTGGAAACACCATATATTTT. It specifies CASTNPGRSPTVSGNTIYF.

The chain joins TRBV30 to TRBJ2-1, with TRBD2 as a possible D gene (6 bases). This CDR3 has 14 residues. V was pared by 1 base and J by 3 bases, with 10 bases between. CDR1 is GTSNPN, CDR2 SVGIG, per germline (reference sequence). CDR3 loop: CAWSGGVVYNEQFF. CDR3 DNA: TGTGCCTGGAGTGGCGGGGTCGTCTACAATGAGCAGTTCTTC.

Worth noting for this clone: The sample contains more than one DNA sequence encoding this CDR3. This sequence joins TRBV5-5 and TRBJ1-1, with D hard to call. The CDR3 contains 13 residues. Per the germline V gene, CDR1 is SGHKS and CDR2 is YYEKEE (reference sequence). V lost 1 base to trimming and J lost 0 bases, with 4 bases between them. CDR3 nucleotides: TGTGCCAGCAGCTTGCTCGTGAACACTGAAGCTTTCTTT. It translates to CASSLLVNTEAFF.

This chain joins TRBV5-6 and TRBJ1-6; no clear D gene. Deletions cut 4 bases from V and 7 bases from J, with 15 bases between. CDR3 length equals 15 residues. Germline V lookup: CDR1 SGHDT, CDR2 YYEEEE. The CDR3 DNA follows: TGTGCCAGCAGCCCGGAGCCTCTCTCCAATTCACCCCTCCACTTT. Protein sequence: CASSPEPLSNSPLHF. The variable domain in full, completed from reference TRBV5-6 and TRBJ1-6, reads DAGVTQSPTHLIKTRGQQVTLRCSPKSGHDTVSWYQQALGQGPQFIFQYYEEEERQRGNFPDRFSGHQFPNYSSELNVNALLLGDSALYLCASSPEPLSNSPLHFGNGTRLTVT.

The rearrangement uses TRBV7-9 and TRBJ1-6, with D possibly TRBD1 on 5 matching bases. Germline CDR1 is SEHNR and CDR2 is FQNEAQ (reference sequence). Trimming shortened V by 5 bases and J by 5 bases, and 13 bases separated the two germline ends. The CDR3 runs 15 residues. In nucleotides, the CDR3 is TGTGCCAGCAGCCCCCGGGGGATTGATAATTCACCCCTCCACTTT. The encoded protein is CASSPRGIDNSPLHF.

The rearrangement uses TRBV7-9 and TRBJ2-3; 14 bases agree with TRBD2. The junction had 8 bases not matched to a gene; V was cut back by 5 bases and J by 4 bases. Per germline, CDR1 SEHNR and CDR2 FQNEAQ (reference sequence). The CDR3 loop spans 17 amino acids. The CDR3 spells CASSQTTSGRAPDTQYF. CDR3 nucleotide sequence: TGTGCCAGCAGCCAAACGACTAGCGGGAGGGCCCCAGATACGCAGTATTTT.

Here the CDR3 reads CASSRQASGELFF. In DNA, the CDR3 is TGTGCCAGCAGCCGACAGGCATCCGGGGAGCTGTTTTTT. V usage is TRBV7-9 and J usage is TRBJ2-2, with a weak D call TRBD1 (6 bases). The ends were cut back, 5 bases at V and 6 bases at J, with 10 bases in the middle. The CDR3 contains 13 residues. Germline values: CDR1 SEHNR, CDR2 FQNEAQ (reference sequence).

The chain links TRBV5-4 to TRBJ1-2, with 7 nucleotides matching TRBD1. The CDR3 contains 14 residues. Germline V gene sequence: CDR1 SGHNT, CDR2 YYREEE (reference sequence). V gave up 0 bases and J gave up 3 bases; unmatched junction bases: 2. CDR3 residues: CASSLAGQYYGYTF. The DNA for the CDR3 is TGTGCCAGCAGCTTGGCGGGACAGTACTATGGCTACACCTTC.

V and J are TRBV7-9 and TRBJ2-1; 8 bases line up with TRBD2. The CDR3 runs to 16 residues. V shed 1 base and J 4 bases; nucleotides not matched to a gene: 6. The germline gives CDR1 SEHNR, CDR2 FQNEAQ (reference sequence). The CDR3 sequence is CASSLGRLAQYNEQFF. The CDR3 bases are TGTGCCAGCAGCTTAGGGCGACTAGCGCAATACAATGAGCAGTTCTTC.

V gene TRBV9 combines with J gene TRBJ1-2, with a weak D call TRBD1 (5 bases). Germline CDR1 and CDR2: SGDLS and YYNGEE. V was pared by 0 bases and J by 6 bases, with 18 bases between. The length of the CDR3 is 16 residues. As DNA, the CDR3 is TGTGCCAGCAGCGTAGCCGAGGGGACGGTTCCGGATGGCTACACCTTC. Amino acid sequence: CASSVAEGTVPDGYTF.

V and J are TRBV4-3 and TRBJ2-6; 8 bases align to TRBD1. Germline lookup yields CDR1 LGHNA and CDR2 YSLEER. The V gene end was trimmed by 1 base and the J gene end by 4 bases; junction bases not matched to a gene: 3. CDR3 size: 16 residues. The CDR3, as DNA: TGCGCCAGCAGCCAAGGACAGGGGCTCGGGGCCAACGTCCTGACTTTC. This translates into CASSQGQGLGANVLTF.